The clone carrying this T cell receptor beta chain was observed at least ten times. TCRdb re-derived calls from the reads in MiXCR, one entry per CDR3 protein. The repertoire has approximately 9,300 distinct CDR3 sequences, less than 20% of them found once; the top ten carry roughly 1.3%. These data are taken from a study of liver allograft versus peripheral blood T cells. Study details: Transplanted-liver T cell receptor repertoires were compared with recipients' peripheral blood repertoires.

Germline CDR1 is SEHNR and CDR2 is FQNEAQ (reference sequence). The V end lost 1 base, the J end lost 14 bases, and 15 bases lay between the germline ends. The CDR3 totals 13 residues. The chain links TRBV7-9 to TRBJ2-1; tentative D call: TRBD1 (6 bases). This TCR was recovered from a human patient who had a liver transplant. Some T cells may originate from the graft donor. The CDR3 DNA reads TGTGCCAGCAGCTTAGTTGGACAGCCCCCGGAGTTCTTC. This codes for CASSLVGQPPEFF.